This entry features one T cell receptor beta chain sequence. The treatment is: oral pan-JAK inhibitor, 5-10 mg twice daily. The sample comes from a study of CD8+ T cells in alopecia areata. Reverse transcription of extracted RNA yielded cDNA, which provided the sequencing template. Here immunoSEQ multiplex PCR was the method, and the copy in TCRdb shows in-frame clones only, minus some. The repertoire holds roughly 200,000 clones, around 60% seen once, with less than 3.5% in the top ten. CDR1 SNHLY and CDR2 FYNNEI come from the germline V gene. J lost 4 bases, V lost 5 bases, and 3 bases had no gene match. The CDR3 has 14 residues.

The TCR sequence derives from a human donor with alopecia areata. The chain has TRBV2 and TRBJ1-5; 9 bases line up with TRBD1. The sequences come from CD4+ T cells sorted from blood, collected at week 4, from a patient treated with tofacitinib. CDR3: CASSTDRGNQPQHF. Here the CDR3 DNA reads TGTGCCAGCAGTACAGACAGGGGGAATCAGCCCCAGCATTTT.